Detailed here is one T cell receptor beta chain. This specimen belongs to a study of human T cells and chemical hapten exposure. As for the study in general: Patients, chiefly female, had alopecia areata, totalis or universalis.

One entry per CDR3 protein results from TCRdb running MiXCR on the RACE reads. Of 180,000 or so distinct CDR3 sequences listed, under 30% are singletons. Time point reported: patch test 3, about 24 weeks after DPC sensitization. Treatment denoted: therapeutic diphenylcyclopropenone sensitization with weekly scalp DPC. This sequence originates from a woman between 40 and 50 years old with alopecia areata. Some clones in this sample may be carry-over from other donors' samples. The sequences come from whole blood, collected in connection with sensitization to the hapten diphenylcyclopropenone (DPC).

The CDR3 here is CASSTGSVSYEQYF. The CDR3 DNA is TGTGCCAGCAGTACAGGGAGTGTATCCTACGAGCAGTACTTC. This rearrangement joins TRBV28 to TRBJ2-7; tentatively, D is TRBD1 (6 bases). V was pared by 5 bases and J by 1 base, with 12 bases between. This CDR3 has 14 residues. The germline V gene encodes CDR1 MDHEN and CDR2 SYDVKM. Full variable domain (missing parts from reference TRBV28 and TRBJ2-7): DVKVTQSSRYLVKRTGEKVFLECVQDMDHENMFWYRQDPGLGLRLIYFSYDVKMKEKGDIPEGYSVSREKKERFSLILESASTNQTSMYLCASSTGSVSYEQYFGPGTRLTVT.